This TCR beta chain appears in the sequencing data of a study of blood T cell repertoires in COVID-19. Turning to the study itself: Acute and convalescent COVID-19 specimens originated in the United States, Italy and Spain. The cDNA or gDNA used as material had been derived from T cells, B-cell-depleted T cells, or PBMCs.

CDR1 is LGHNA and CDR2 is YSLEER in the germline V gene. The CDR3 extends over 17 amino acids. V was cut by 3 bases and J by 0 bases, with 18 bases left in between. The authors' processing: Amplifying reference gene primers gave estimates of nucleated cell counts. Assay used: immunoSEQ multiplex PCR; TCRdb lists only in-frame clones, some missing. Clone size and V and J calls were adopted from that table, with D and trimming inferred from the DNA. Among around 180,000 clones, roughly nine tenths were seen once, and the ten largest hold around 21%. The gene calls are TRBV4-3 and TRBJ2-7; D may be TRBD2 (5 bases). This TCR derives from a man aged 65-85 years with active or convalescent COVID-19. The sample consisted of peripheral blood. CDR3 in amino acids: CASSQQKGLSSSYEQYF. The CDR3 DNA sequence: TGCGCCAGCAGCCAGCAAAAAGGACTGTCGAGCTCCTACGAGCAGTACTTC.